This is a list of T cell receptor beta chains from one sample in a study of immune evolution from preneoplasia to lung adenocarcinoma. Using immunoSEQ multiplex PCR, the repertoire was profiled, and TCRdb retains in-frame clones only, with some absent. The sample shows thousands of clones, roughly 80% of them seen only once. Sequencing was performed on FFPE minimally invasive lung adenocarcinoma tissue. The source is a person aged 45 to 69 with lung adenocarcinoma. CDR3s include the opening cysteine and the closing phenylalanine or tryptophan. Fields, in order: J gene, clone size, D gene, V gene, CDR3 DNA, CDR3 protein. D genes are given only for firm matches. Size is stated for part of the rows, as once, few or many counts, or as a class when the clone is expanded.

TRBJ1-1 | NA | TRBD1 | TRBV6-6 | TGTGCCAGCAGGAGGGGGCTGAACACTGAAGCTTTCTTT | CASRRGLNTEAFF
TRBJ2-1 | NA | NA | TRBV11-1 | TGTGCCAGCAGCTTGACACCAGGGTTAACGTCCTACAATGAGCAGTTCTTC | CASSLTPGLTSYNEQFF
TRBJ1-6 | NA | NA | TRBV30 | TGTGCCTGGAGTGTTATGGGGGCAGGGAGTTCACCCCTCCACTTT | CAWSVMGAGSSPLHF
TRBJ2-3 | few | NA | TRBV21-1 | TGTGCCAGCAGCAAAGGTCTTGGACAGGGGTGTACGCAGTATTTT | CASSKGLGQGCTQYF
TRBJ2-3 | NA | NA | TRBV6-1 | TGTGCCAGCACTCCGGTTCCCCTCACAGATACGCAGTATTTT | CASTPVPLTDTQYF
TRBJ1-1 | NA | NA | TRBV28 | TGTGCCAGCATCCGAGGGGGGACCGATGAAGCTTTCTTT | CASIRGGTDEAFF
TRBJ2-5 | NA | TRBD2 | TRBV28 | TGTGCCAGCAGTATAATCTCAGCGGGAGTAGGAGGAGAGACCCAGTACTTC | CASSIISAGVGGETQYF
TRBJ2-3 | NA | NA | TRBV2 | TGTGCCACCGGTGGGGTCCTCCAGGGGGATACGCAGTATTTT | CATGGVLQGDTQYF
TRBJ1-2 | NA | TRBD1 | TRBV6-5 | TGTGCCAGCAGACGGACAGGCTTCTATGGCTACACCTTC | CASRRTGFYGYTF
TRBJ1-1 | NA | TRBD1 | TRBV11-2 | TGTGCCAGCACTGTCTCGGGGACAGGGAACACTGAAGCTTTCTTT | CASTVSGTGNTEAFF
TRBJ2-5 | NA | TRBD2 | TRBV6-4 | TGTGCCAGCAGTCGGACTAGCGGGAGCCAAGAGACCCAGTACTTC | CASSRTSGSQETQYF
TRBJ2-6 | NA | NA | TRBV9 | TGTGCCAGCAGCGTAGCTGGGGACGCAGTGATCCCTGGGGCCAACGTCCTGACTTTC | CASSVAGDAVIPGANVLTF
TRBJ1-1 | NA | NA | TRBV6-1 | TGTGCCACCAGGGGCACTGAAGCTTTCTTT | CATRGTEAFF
TRBJ1-2 | NA | NA | TRBV28 | TGTGCCAGCAGTTTCATGCCGGGTATCTATGGCTACACCTTC | CASSFMPGIYGYTF
TRBJ2-1 | few | NA | TRBV19 | TGTGCCAGTAGTATAAGTCTAGCAGACTACAATGAGCAGTTCTTC | CASSISLADYNEQFF
TRBJ2-2 | NA | NA | TRBV7-9 | TGTGCCAGCATCCCCAAGGCTCCAGCGGGCACCGGGGAGCTGTTTTTT | CASIPKAPAGTGELFF
TRBJ2-1 | NA | NA | TRBV21-1 | TGTGCCATCCTATGGGGGCGACCCTACAATGAGCAGTTCTTC | CAILWGRPYNEQFF
TRBJ2-7 | NA | TRBD2 | TRBV14 | TGTGCCAGCAGCCAAGGCGGGGGAACCCCCCACGAGCAGTACTTC | CASSQGGGTPHEQYF
TRBJ1-6 | NA | NA | TRBV14 | TGTGCCAGCAGCCCCTCGGGTATACTGAATTCACCCCTCCACTTT | CASSPSGILNSPLHF
TRBJ2-1 | NA | TRBD2 | TRBV9 | TGTGCCAGCAGCGTTTTGCTAGCGGACAATGAGCAGTTCTTC | CASSVLLADNEQFF
TRBJ2-7 | NA | TRBD2 | TRBV4-2 | TGTGCCAGCAGTCGGGGGGGCGAGCAGTACTTC | CASSRGGEQYF
TRBJ2-7 | NA | TRBD2 | TRBV19 | TGTGCCAGTAGTATTTCCCCTAGCGGGATCTACGAGCAGTACTTC | CASSISPSGIYEQYF
TRBJ1-1 | NA | NA | TRBV7-9 | TGTGCCAGCAGCCGGATGAACACTGAAGCTTTCTTT | CASSRMNTEAFF
TRBJ2-5 | NA | TRBD1 | TRBV2 | TGTGCCAGCAGTGAGGACAGGAGAGATGAGACCCAGTACTTC | CASSEDRRDETQYF
TRBJ2-7 | once | TRBD1 | TRBV6-5 | TGTGCCAGCAGTTACCGGGACAGAACCTACGAGCAGTACTTC | CASSYRDRTYEQYF
TRBJ2-3 | once | TRBD2 | TRBV5-1 | TGCGCCAGCCGGGGGGGAGCTAGCACAGATACGCAGTATTTT | CASRGGASTDTQYF
TRBJ1-5 | NA | NA | TRBV27 | TGTGCCAGCAGTTTATTTGGAGGGAGCAATCAGCCCCAGCATTTT | CASSLFGGSNQPQHF
TRBJ2-5 | NA | NA | TRBV25-1 | TGTGCCAGCAGTGAACTCGGGCGGGGAGAGACCCAGTACTTC | CASSELGRGETQYF
TRBJ2-3 | NA | TRBD2 | TRBV30 | TGTGCCTGGAATAACGGGGGGGGCACAGATACGCAGTATTTT | CAWNNGGGTDTQYF
TRBJ2-3 | NA | TRBD2 | TRBV10-3 | TGTGCCACCGCCAGAGGGACTAGCGGGGGACAGACAGATACGCAGTATTTT | CATARGTSGGQTDTQYF
TRBJ1-3 | once | NA | TRBV5-6 | TGTGCCAGCAACCCCGGGGGGCCTGGAAACACCATATATTTT | CASNPGGPGNTIYF
TRBJ1-1 | NA | NA | TRBV6-5 | TGTGCCAGCAGCCTACAAAGTAACACTGAAGCTTTCTTT | CASSLQSNTEAFF
TRBJ1-1 | NA | NA | TRBV15 | TGTGCCACCAGCAGAATACAGGGTACTATTGAAGCTTTCTTT | CATSRIQGTIEAFF
TRBJ2-7 | once | NA | TRBV7-9 | TGTGCCAGCAGCCTCCGTTCAGGAGCCTACGAGCAGTACTTC | CASSLRSGAYEQYF
TRBJ1-1 | few | NA | TRBV28 | TGTGCCAGCAGTCGTACAGGGAACACTGAAGCTTTCTTT | CASSRTGNTEAFF
TRBJ1-1 | NA | TRBD1 | TRBV28 | TGTGCCAGCAGTGCGACAGGGTTGGCTTTCTTT | CASSATGLAFF
TRBJ2-1 | NA | TRBD2 | TRBV4-2 | TGTGCCAGCAGCCAAGAACTAGCGGGAAATAGTAAAAATGAGCAGTTCTTC | CASSQELAGNSKNEQFF
TRBJ1-2 | few | NA | TRBV19 | TGTGCCAGTAGTATTCTCGAGACCTATGGCTACACCTTC | CASSILETYGYTF
TRBJ2-1 | few | TRBD2 | TRBV5-4 | TGTGCCAGCAGCTTGGGGTCGGGGGAGTGGACTAGCGGTTACAATGAGCAGTTCTTC | CASSLGSGEWTSGYNEQFF
TRBJ2-3 | NA | TRBD2 | TRBV27 | TGTGCCAGCAGTTTATTTGGGGGGACTAGCGGCACAGATACGCAGTATTTT | CASSLFGGTSGTDTQYF
TRBJ2-7 | NA | TRBD2 | TRBV4-2 | TGTGCCAGCAGCCAGGGGAGCGGGACCTCCTACGAGCAGTACTTC | CASSQGSGTSYEQYF